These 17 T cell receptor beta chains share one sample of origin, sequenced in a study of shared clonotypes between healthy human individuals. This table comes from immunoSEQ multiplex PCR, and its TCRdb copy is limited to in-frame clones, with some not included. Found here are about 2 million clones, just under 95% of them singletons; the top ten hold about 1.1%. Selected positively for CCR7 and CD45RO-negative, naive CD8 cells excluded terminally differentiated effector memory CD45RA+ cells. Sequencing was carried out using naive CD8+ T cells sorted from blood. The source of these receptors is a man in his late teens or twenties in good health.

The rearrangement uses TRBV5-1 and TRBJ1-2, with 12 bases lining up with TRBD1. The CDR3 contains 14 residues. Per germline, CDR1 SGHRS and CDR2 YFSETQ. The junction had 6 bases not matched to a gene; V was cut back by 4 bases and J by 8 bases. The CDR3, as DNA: TGCGCCAGCAGCGAGGGGACAGGGGGCATCGGCTACACCTTC. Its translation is CASSEGTGGIGYTF.

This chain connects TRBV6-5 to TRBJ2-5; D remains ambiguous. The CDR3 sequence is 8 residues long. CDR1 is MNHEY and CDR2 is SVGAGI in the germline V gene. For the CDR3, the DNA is TGTCCCCCTTGGGCCCAGTACTTC. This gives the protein CPPWAQYF.

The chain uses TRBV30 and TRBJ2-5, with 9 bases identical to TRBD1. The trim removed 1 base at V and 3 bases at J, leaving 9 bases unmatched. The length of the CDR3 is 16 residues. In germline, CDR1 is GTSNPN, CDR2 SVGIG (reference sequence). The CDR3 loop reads CAWSGRQGDLEETQYF. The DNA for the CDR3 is TGTGCCTGGAGTGGAAGACAGGGGGACTTGGAAGAGACCCAGTACTTC. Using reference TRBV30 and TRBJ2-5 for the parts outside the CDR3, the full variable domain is SQTIHQWPATLVQPVGSPLSLECTVEGTSNPNLYWYRQAAGRGLQLLFYSVGIGQISSEVPQNLSASRPQDRQFILSSKKLLLSDSGFYLCAWSGRQGDLEETQYFGPGTRLLVL.

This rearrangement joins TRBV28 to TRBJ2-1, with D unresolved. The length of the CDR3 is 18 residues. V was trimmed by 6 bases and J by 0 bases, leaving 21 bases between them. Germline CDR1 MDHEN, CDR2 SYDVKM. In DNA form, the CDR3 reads TGTGCCAGCAGCCTCCGGGTGAGCATGTCTAGCTCCTACAATGAGCAGTTCTTC. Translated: CASSLRVSMSSSYNEQFF.

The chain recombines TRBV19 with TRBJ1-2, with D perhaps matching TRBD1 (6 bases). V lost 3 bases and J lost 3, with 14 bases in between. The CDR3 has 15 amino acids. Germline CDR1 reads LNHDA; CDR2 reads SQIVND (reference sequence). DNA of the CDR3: TGTGCCAGTAGTATGGGGGCGCTTGTTTACTATGGCTACACCTTC. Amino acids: CASSMGALVYYGYTF.

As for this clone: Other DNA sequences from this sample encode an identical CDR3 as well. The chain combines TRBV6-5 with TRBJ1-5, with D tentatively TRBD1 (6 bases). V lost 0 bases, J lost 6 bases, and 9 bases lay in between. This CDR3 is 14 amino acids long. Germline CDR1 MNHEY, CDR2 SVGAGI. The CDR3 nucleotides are TGTGCCAGCAGTTACTCGGAGGGGGGTCAGCCCCAGCATTTT. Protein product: CASSYSEGGQPQHF.

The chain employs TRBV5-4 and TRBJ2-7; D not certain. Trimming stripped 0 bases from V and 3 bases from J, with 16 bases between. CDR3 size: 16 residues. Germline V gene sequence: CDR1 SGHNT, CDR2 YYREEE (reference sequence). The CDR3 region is CASSLADWAKGYEQYF. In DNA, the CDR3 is TGTGCCAGCAGCTTGGCCGACTGGGCTAAGGGCTACGAGCAGTACTTC.

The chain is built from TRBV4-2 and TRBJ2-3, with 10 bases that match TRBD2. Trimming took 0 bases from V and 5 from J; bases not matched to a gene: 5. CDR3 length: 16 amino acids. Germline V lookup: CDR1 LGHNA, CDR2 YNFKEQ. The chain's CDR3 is CASSQDGLAGGDTQYF. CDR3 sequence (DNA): TGTGCCAGCAGCCAAGACGGCTTAGCGGGGGGAGATACGCAGTATTTT.

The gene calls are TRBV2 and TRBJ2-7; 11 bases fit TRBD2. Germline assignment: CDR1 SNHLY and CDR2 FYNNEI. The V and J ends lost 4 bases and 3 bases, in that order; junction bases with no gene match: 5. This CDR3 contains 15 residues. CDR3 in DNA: TGTGCCAGCAGTGGGGGACTAGCGGTCCTCTACGAGCAGTACTTC. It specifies CASSGGLAVLYEQYF. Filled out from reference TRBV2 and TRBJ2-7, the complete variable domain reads EPEVTQTPSHQVTQMGQEVILRCVPISNHLYFYWYRQILGQKVEFLVSFYNNEISEKSEIFDDQFSVERPDGSNFTLKIRSTKLEDSAMYFCASSGGLAVLYEQYFGPGTRLTVT.

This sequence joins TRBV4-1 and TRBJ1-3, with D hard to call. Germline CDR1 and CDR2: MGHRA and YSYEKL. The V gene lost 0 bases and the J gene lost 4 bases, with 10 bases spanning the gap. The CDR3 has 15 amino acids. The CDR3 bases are TGCGCCAGCAGCCAAGATTGGGCAATGGGAAACACCATATATTTT. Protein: CASSQDWAMGNTIYF.

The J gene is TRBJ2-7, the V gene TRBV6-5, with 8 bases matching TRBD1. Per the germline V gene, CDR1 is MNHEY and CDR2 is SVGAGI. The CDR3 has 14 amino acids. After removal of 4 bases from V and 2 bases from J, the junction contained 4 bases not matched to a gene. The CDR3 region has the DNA TGTGCCAGCAGTTTGACAGGGGCGGCCTACGAGCAGTACTTC. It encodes CASSLTGAAYEQYF.

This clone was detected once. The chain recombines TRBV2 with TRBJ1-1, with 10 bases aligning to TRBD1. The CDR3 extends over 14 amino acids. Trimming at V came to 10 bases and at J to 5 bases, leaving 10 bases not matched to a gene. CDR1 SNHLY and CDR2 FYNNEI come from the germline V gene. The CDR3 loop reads CAIPGQGEDTEAFF. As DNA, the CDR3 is TGTGCCATTCCCGGACAGGGGGAGGATACTGAAGCTTTCTTT.

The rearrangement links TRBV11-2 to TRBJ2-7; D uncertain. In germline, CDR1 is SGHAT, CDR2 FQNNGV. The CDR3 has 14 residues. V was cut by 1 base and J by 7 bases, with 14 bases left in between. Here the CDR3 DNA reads TGTGCCAGCAGCTTAGGGGCGGCTATGGAAGAGCAGTACTTC. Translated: CASSLGAAMEEQYF.

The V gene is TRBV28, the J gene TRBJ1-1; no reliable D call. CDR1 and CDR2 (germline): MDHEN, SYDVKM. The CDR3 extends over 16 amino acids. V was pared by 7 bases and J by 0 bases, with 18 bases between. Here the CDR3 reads CASTSMADTMNTEAFF. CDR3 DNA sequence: TGTGCCAGCACCTCGATGGCTGACACCATGAACACTGAAGCTTTCTTT.

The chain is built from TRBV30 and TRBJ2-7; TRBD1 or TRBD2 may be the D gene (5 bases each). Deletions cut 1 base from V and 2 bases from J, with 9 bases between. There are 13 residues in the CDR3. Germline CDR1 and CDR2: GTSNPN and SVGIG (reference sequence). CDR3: CAWSDGTAYEQYF. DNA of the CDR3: TGTGCCTGGAGTGACGGGACCGCCTACGAGCAGTACTTC. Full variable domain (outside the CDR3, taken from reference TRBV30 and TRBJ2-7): SQTIHQWPATLVQPVGSPLSLECTVEGTSNPNLYWYRQAAGRGLQLLFYSVGIGQISSEVPQNLSASRPQDRQFILSSKKLLLSDSGFYLCAWSDGTAYEQYFGPGTRLTVT.

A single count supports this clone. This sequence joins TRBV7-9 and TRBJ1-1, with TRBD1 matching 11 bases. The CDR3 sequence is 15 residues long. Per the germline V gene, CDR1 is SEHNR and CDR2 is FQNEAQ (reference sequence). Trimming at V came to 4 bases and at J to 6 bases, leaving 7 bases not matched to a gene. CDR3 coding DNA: TGTGCCAGCAGCTCCTGGACAGGGGGCTTGGCTGAAGCTTTCTTT. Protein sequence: CASSSWTGGLAEAFF.

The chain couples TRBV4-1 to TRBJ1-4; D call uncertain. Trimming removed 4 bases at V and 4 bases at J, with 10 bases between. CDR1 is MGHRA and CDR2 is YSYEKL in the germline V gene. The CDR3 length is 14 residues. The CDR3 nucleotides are TGCGCCAGCAGCCGCCAGGCGGATAATGAAAAACTGTTTTTT. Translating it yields CASSRQADNEKLFF.